This T cell receptor beta chain was retrieved from a study of Graves' ophthalmopathy and Graves' hyperthyroidism. Points from the study as a whole: Ophthalmopathy could be told apart from stable hyperthyroidism by a 13-signature model (under 90% sensitivity, around 84% specificity).

Orbital computed tomography, thyroid ultrasound, TRAb, serum thyroxine and clinical symptoms formed the basis of diagnosis. As to this clonotype: Its antigen is unknown. The junction departs from germline at one end; a sequencing error may be responsible.

Amplification of TCR beta CDR3 regions used RNA transcripts. After a first-round RT-PCR with HTBI primers, a second-round multiplex PCR was run. TCRdb used MiXCR to reprocess the multiplex PCR reads, holding one entry per CDR3 protein. This repertoire shows 600,000 to 950,000 distinct CDR3 sequences, around 40% found once; its top ten account for 40% to 55%. The receptor's source is an adult man with Graves' ophthalmopathy. Material: peripheral blood.

The CDR3 sequence: CASSLGFQGNRPQHF. The CDR3 nucleotides read TGTGCCAGCAGTTTAGGGTTTCAGGGTAATCGGCCCCAGCATTTT. This chain joins TRBV7-8 and TRBJ1-5, with D perhaps matching TRBD1 (5 bases). Germline CDR1 reads SGHVS; CDR2 reads FQNEAQ. There are 15 residues in the CDR3.